A few counts support the clone carrying this T cell receptor (beta chain). Its antigen is undetermined. V shed 3 bases and J shed 2 bases, with 18 bases lying between them. The CDR3 totals 16 residues. Germline-derived CDR1 and CDR2 are SGHRS and YFSETQ. This specimen belongs to a study of CD8 T cells in ankylosing spondylitis. Study observations and caveats: Disease-linked clones were found to be CD8+ and relatively rare in peripheral blood. Seemingly distinctive of ankylosing spondylitis blood was a TCR beta motif formed by eight highly homologous variants.

MiXCR, run by TCRdb on the 5' RACE reads, gives a single entry per CDR3 protein. The sample yields 150,000 to 250,000 distinct CDR3 sequences, 9.5% to 15% seen once. The sample was blood, either unsorted or a sorted T cell fraction (not recorded which). This chain links TRBV5-1 with TRBJ2-7, with D unresolved. This TCR was recovered from a male donor with ankylosing spondylitis or in good health (not recorded which). In DNA, the CDR3 is TGCGCCAGCAGCTCCCCGCCGGGCAGACCCACCTACGAGCAGTACTTC. Its translation is CASSSPPGRPTYEQYF.